The 21 T cell receptor beta chains below were found in one sample sequenced in a study of T-cell memory formation after mild COVID-19 (dated by TCRdb to the early 2020s). The protocol used for the library was 5' RACE. Data came from an Illumina NovaSeq 6000. The public reads were quality trimmed at Q25 with fastp and then assembled into clones with MiXCR by TCRdb, keeping productive beta chains. Rows matching on CDR3 protein sequence are summarized as one entry with the most common DNA and genes. The sample records approximately 110,000 distinct CDR3 sequences, 22% of which are singletons. The ten largest clones represent 40% to 50% of the sample. Sequencing used PBMCs or a T cell subset sorted from them (not recorded which). The receptors come from a young man who had mild COVID-19 (a few samples of this study predate the infection). The sample titles of this study are shuffled in the database, so cell type and time point are left out; the donor was told from shared clones.

The chain carries TRBV29-1 and TRBJ1-1, with D uncertain. The V end lost 1 base, the J end lost 0 bases, and 9 bases lay between the germline ends. This CDR3 region has 14 residues. Germline V CDR1 and CDR2: SQVTM, ANQGSEA. The CDR3 region is CSVEGEVLNTEAFF. CDR3 DNA sequence: TGCAGCGTTGAAGGGGAAGTTCTGAACACTGAAGCTTTCTTT. Drawing the rest from reference TRBV29-1 and TRBJ1-1, the complete variable domain is SAVISQKPSRDICQRGTSLTIQCQVDSQVTMMFWYRQQPGQSLTLIATANQGSEATYESGFVIDKFPISRPNLTFSTLTVSNMSPEDSSIYLCSVEGEVLNTEAFFGQGTRLTVV.

This clonotype was found a few times. J is TRBJ2-7 and V is TRBV7-8; 10 bases line up with TRBD2. The V gene's germline CDR1 is SGHVS and CDR2 FQNEAQ. CDR3 length: 15 amino acids. The junction had 8 bases not matched to a gene; V was cut back by 5 bases and J by 4 bases. The CDR3 region is CASSDRSGGLYEQYV. CDR3 nucleotides: TGTGCCAGCAGCGACCGTAGCGGGGGGCTTTACGAGCAGTACGTC.

J is TRBJ2-3 and V is TRBV5-1; no clear D gene. Germline CDR1 is SGHRS and CDR2 is YFSETQ. This CDR3 is built from 17 residues. V lost 0 bases and J 4 bases, leaving 18 bases between the germline ends. The CDR3 bases are TGCGCCAGCAGCTTGGCGGGCCCCGGCTACCGTGCAGATACGCAGTATTTT. As protein: CASSLAGPGYRADTQYF. The whole variable domain, remainder taken from reference TRBV5-1 and TRBJ2-3, is KAGVTQTPRYLIKTRGQQVTLSCSPISGHRSVSWYQQTPGQGLQFLFEYFSETQRNKGNFPGRFSGRQFSNSRSEMNVSTLELGDSALYLCASSLAGPGYRADTQYFGPGTRLTVL.

The rearrangement uses TRBV7-9 and TRBJ2-7, with a possible D match to TRBD2 (5 bases). From germline, CDR1 is SEHNR and CDR2 FQNEAQ (reference sequence). The germline V and J ends were trimmed by 5 bases and 3 bases, with 14 bases remaining between them. The CDR3 runs 14 residues. The CDR3 nucleotides are TGTGCCAGCAGCGACTCCGCGGGTTACTACGAGCAGTACTTC. It encodes CASSDSAGYYEQYF. The whole variable domain, filled in from reference TRBV7-9 and TRBJ2-7, reads DTGVSQNPRHKITKRGQNVTFRCDPISEHNRLYWYRQTLGQGPEFLTYFQNEAQLEKSRLLSDRFSAERPKGSFSTLEIQRTEQGDSAMYLCASSDSAGYYEQYFGPGTRLTVT.

This clonotype has more than one count but fewer than ten. The V call is TRBV11-2, the J call TRBJ2-4; D may be TRBD2 (5 bases). The CDR3 covers 15 residues. The germline V gene encodes CDR1 SGHAT and CDR2 FQNNGV. V was clipped by 0 bases and J by 6 bases, with 12 bases between them. CDR3 DNA: TGTGCCAGCAGCTTAGATCTCGACCGGGGAAACATTCAGTACTTC. Amino acids: CASSLDLDRGNIQYF.

This clonotype occurred many times. This chain connects TRBV4-3 to TRBJ2-1; the match to TRBD2 covers 8 bases. The germline V gene encodes CDR1 LGHNA and CDR2 YSLEER. There are 16 residues in the CDR3. Trimming removed 0 bases from V and 0 bases from J; junction bases left unmatched: 1. CDR3 protein: CASSQDLAGSYNEQFF. CDR3 bases: TGCGCCAGCAGCCAAGATCTAGCGGGCTCCTACAATGAGCAGTTCTTC.

V gene TRBV25-1 combines with J gene TRBJ2-7; D remains unclear. V was clipped by 4 bases and J by 0 bases, with 10 bases between them. The CDR3 totals 14 residues. Per the germline V gene, CDR1 is MGHDK and CDR2 is SYGVNS. CDR3 region: CASSVAVSSYEQYF. The CDR3 DNA reads TGTGCCAGCAGTGTGGCGGTTAGCTCCTACGAGCAGTACTTC.

This clonotype was observed a handful of times. The chain uses TRBV7-9 and TRBJ2-7; possibly TRBD1 for D (6 bases). The CDR3 length is 17 residues. The V end lost 5 bases, the J end lost 0 bases, and 20 bases lay between the germline ends. CDR1 is SEHNR, CDR2 FQNEAQ, per germline (reference sequence). CDR3 sequence: CASSPISGVAVSYEQYF. CDR3 DNA sequence: TGTGCCAGCAGCCCTATCTCAGGGGTCGCGGTCTCCTACGAGCAGTACTTC.

This clonotype was picked up many times. The chain couples TRBV7-9 to TRBJ1-5; D gene uncertain. The CDR3 has 13 residues. Trimming shortened V by 1 base and J by 3 bases, and 4 bases separated the two germline ends. Germline assignment: CDR1 SEHNR and CDR2 FQNEAQ (reference sequence). The CDR3 protein is CASSLGLNQPQHF. CDR3 in DNA: TGTGCCAGCAGCTTAGGCCTCAATCAGCCCCAGCATTTT.

This clonotype was recorded only once. The CDR3 reads CASSIGGSNYGYTF. CDR3 in DNA: TGTGCCAGTAGTATAGGAGGATCCAACTATGGCTACACCTTC. The V gene is TRBV19, the J gene TRBJ1-2; D not resolved. Germline CDR1 and CDR2: LNHDA and SQIVND (reference sequence). CDR3 length: 14 amino acids. The V gene lost 1 base and the J gene lost 2 bases, with 8 bases spanning the gap.

The V call is TRBV7-3, the J call TRBJ2-5, with 9 bases aligning to TRBD1. The CDR3 has 13 amino acids. After removal of 4 bases from V and 7 bases from J, the junction contained 4 bases not matched to a gene. From germline, CDR1 is SGHTA and CDR2 FQGTGA. CDR3: CASSSPDRGTQYF. In nucleotides, the CDR3 is TGTGCCAGCAGCTCGCCGGACAGGGGGACCCAGTACTTC.

CDR3 bases: TGTGCCAGCAGTCACCGGACATTCGAAGCTTTCTTT. Translating it yields CASSHRTFEAFF. The V and J genes are TRBV6-2 or TRBV6-3 and TRBJ1-1; maybe TRBD1 (5 bases). The ends were cut back, 5 bases at V and 8 bases at J, with 12 bases in the middle. The CDR3 is made up of 12 amino acids. CDR1 MNHEY and CDR2 SVGEGT come from the germline V gene.

The rearrangement uses TRBV21-1 and TRBJ2-1; no DNA check was done on the table's D call, TRBD1. TRBV21-1 corresponds to a pseudogene. The CDR3 totals 19 residues. The CDR3 bases are TGTGCCAGCAGTACCAGGGACAGGGGGTTCAGGGGTACCTACAATGAGCAGTTCTTC. This gives the protein CASSTRDRGFRGTYNEQFF.

Ten or more counts support this clonotype. J is TRBJ2-3 and V is TRBV7-8; D may match TRBD1 or TRBD2 (5 bases each). The V gene's germline CDR1 is SGHVS and CDR2 FQNEAQ. Trimming cost V 0 bases and J 12 bases, with 16 bases left between them. The CDR3 has 14 amino acids. Here the CDR3 reads CASSLAGTERPQYF. For the CDR3, the DNA is TGTGCCAGCAGCTTAGCAGGGACGGAGAGGCCTCAGTATTTT.

This clonotype turned up a few times. The chain joins TRBV4-1 to TRBJ1-1; maybe TRBD1 (6 bases). There are 13 residues in the CDR3. The V and J ends lost 4 bases and 5 bases respectively, with 11 bases between them. Germline values: CDR1 MGHRA, CDR2 YSYEKL. The CDR3 DNA sequence: TGCGCCAGCAGCCCGCGGGGGGCGACTGAAGCTTTCTTT. It specifies CASSPRGATEAFF.

Worth noting for this clonotype: At one end the junction does not follow the germline gene, possibly because of a read error. The chain joins TRBV6-6 to TRBJ2-1; tentatively, D is TRBD1 (5 bases). Germline CDR1 is MNHNY and CDR2 is SVGAGI (reference sequence). The CDR3 runs to 11 residues. DNA of the CDR3: TGTGCCAGCACTTACAGGTCCCGGTGGTTCTTC. Translated, it gives CASTYRSRWFF.

This clonotype was seen only a few times. The genes are TRBV5-1 and TRBJ2-7; no definite D call. Germline assignment: CDR1 SGHRS and CDR2 YFSETQ. This CDR3 comprises 14 residues. The V and J ends lost 0 bases and 3 bases respectively, with 10 bases between them. The CDR3 protein is CASSLAPRDYEQYF. The CDR3, as DNA: TGCGCCAGCAGCTTGGCCCCTAGAGACTACGAGCAGTACTTC.

This clonotype was counted only a few times. The CDR3 DNA reads as TGTGCCAGCAGCCAAGAAGCGGCGGCGGGGCAAGAGACCCAGTACTTC. It specifies CASSQEAAAGQETQYF. The chain couples TRBV4-2 to TRBJ2-5; weak D call: TRBD2 (6 bases). CDR1 is LGHNA and CDR2 is YNFKEQ in the germline V gene. The CDR3 covers 16 residues. The germline V and J ends were trimmed by 0 bases and 2 bases, with 13 bases remaining between them.

This clonotype showed up many times. The V gene is TRBV4-1, the J gene TRBJ2-5; 8 bases are a match to TRBD1. After removal of 3 bases from V and 5 bases from J, the junction contained 8 bases not matched to a gene. The germline V gene has CDR1 MGHRA and CDR2 YSYEKL. The CDR3 is made up of 15 amino acids. The DNA of the CDR3 is TGCGCCAGCAGCCACCCGCAGGGGGCCCTGGAGACCCAGTACTTC. Amino acid sequence: CASSHPQGALETQYF.

J is TRBJ2-7 and V is TRBV27; 12 positions match TRBD1. Germline values: CDR1 MNHEY, CDR2 SMNVEV (reference sequence). The CDR3 loop spans 17 amino acids. V lost 5 bases to trimming and J lost 2 bases; unmatched junction nucleotides: 10. The CDR3 sequence: CASSPGQGAPLTYEQYF. DNA of the CDR3: TGTGCCAGCAGTCCGGGACAGGGGGCTCCTCTGACCTACGAGCAGTACTTC.

The chain carries TRBV2 and TRBJ2-1; TRBD1 or TRBD2 may be the D gene (5 bases each). The CDR3 is 12 residues long. With 2 bases removed from V and 7 bases from J, the gap between germline ends came to 6 bases. Looked up from germline, CDR1 is SNHLY and CDR2 is FYNNEI. CDR3 protein: CASSEWGNEQFF. In DNA, the CDR3 is TGTGCCAGCAGTGAATGGGGGAATGAGCAGTTCTTC.